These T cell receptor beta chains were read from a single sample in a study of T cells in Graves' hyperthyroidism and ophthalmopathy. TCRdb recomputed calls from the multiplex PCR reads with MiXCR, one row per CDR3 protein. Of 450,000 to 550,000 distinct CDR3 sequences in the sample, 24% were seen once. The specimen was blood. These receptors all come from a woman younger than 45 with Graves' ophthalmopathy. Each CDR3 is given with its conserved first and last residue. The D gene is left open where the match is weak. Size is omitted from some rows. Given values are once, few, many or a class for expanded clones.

cdr3_aa: CASTMTREGDSNQPQHF
cdr3_nt: TGTGCCAGCACAATGACCAGGGAAGGGGATAGCAATCAGCCCCAGCATTTT
j_call: TRBJ1-5
v_call: TRBV6-1
clone_size: many
d_call: .

cdr3_aa: CASSIRKPLVNTEAFF
cdr3_nt: TGTGCCAGTAGTATCAGGAAGCCTCTGGTGAACACTGAAGCTTTCTTT
j_call: TRBJ1-1
v_call: TRBV19
clone_size: many
d_call: .

cdr3_aa: CASRASNQPQHF
cdr3_nt: TGTGCCAGCAGGGCCAGCAATCAGCCCCAGCATTTT
j_call: TRBJ1-5
v_call: TRBV12-3/TRBV12-4
clone_size: many
d_call: .

cdr3_aa: CASRWGTGSGNTIYF
cdr3_nt: TGTGCCAGCAGGTGGGGGACTGGCTCTGGAAACACCATATATTTT
j_call: TRBJ1-3
v_call: TRBV6-5
clone_size: many
d_call: .

cdr3_aa: CASSYSGVGLYEQYF
cdr3_nt: TGTGCCAGCAGTTACTCAGGGGTAGGGCTCTACGAGCAGTACTTC
j_call: TRBJ2-7
v_call: TRBV6-5
clone_size: .
d_call: .

cdr3_aa: CASSQDTGAGELFF
cdr3_nt: TGCGCCAGCAGCCAAGATACAGGGGCCGGGGAGCTGTTTTTT
j_call: TRBJ2-2
v_call: TRBV4-1
clone_size: many
d_call: TRBD1

cdr3_aa: CASSYSVEGGQPQHF
cdr3_nt: TGTGCCAGCAGTTACTCGGTCGAGGGGGGTCAGCCCCAGCATTTT
j_call: TRBJ1-5
v_call: TRBV6-5
clone_size: few
d_call: .

cdr3_aa: CASSEGQHLGTQYF
cdr3_nt: TGTGCCAGCAGTGAAGGGCAGCACTTGGGGACCCAGTACTTC
j_call: TRBJ2-5
v_call: TRBV6-1
clone_size: .
d_call: .

cdr3_aa: CASSSQSVGGRETQYF
cdr3_nt: TGCGCCAGCAGCTCCCAGTCGGTGGGAGGGCGAGAGACCCAGTACTTC
j_call: TRBJ2-5
v_call: TRBV5-1
clone_size: few
d_call: TRBD2

cdr3_aa: CSAPSSGGTNGELCF
cdr3_nt: TGCAGTGCTCCTTCTAGCGGGGGGACGAACGGGGAGCTGTGTTTT
j_call: TRBJ2-2
v_call: TRBV20-1
clone_size: many
d_call: TRBD2

cdr3_aa: CAWSATTWQGGYTF
cdr3_nt: TGTGCCTGGAGTGCCACCACCTGGCAAGGGGGCTACACCTTC
j_call: TRBJ1-2
v_call: TRBV30
clone_size: few
d_call: .

cdr3_aa: CASRQGATYNEQFF
cdr3_nt: TGCGCCAGCCGACAGGGGGCCACCTACAATGAGCAGTTCTTC
j_call: TRBJ2-1
v_call: TRBV5-1
clone_size: .
d_call: TRBD1

cdr3_aa: CASSFFGGPVIYGYTF
cdr3_nt: TGTGCCAGCAGTTTTTTCGGGGGGCCGGTGATCTATGGCTACACCTTC
j_call: TRBJ1-2
v_call: TRBV28
clone_size: many
d_call: .

cdr3_aa: CASSSLPGQASYEQYF
cdr3_nt: TGTGCCAGCAGTTCCCTACCGGGACAGGCCTCCTACGAGCAGTACTTC
j_call: TRBJ2-7
v_call: TRBV12-3/TRBV12-4
clone_size: .
d_call: TRBD1

cdr3_aa: CSARVLAGEIEQYF
cdr3_nt: TGCAGTGCTAGAGTACTAGCGGGAGAAATCGAGCAGTACTTC
j_call: TRBJ2-7
v_call: TRBV20-1
clone_size: few
d_call: TRBD2

cdr3_aa: CASSGTVRYEQYF
cdr3_nt: TGTGCCAGCAGTGGGACGGTCCGATACGAGCAGTACTTC
j_call: TRBJ2-7
v_call: TRBV2
clone_size: many
d_call: .

cdr3_aa: CASRLKQGIYGYTF
cdr3_nt: TGCGCCAGCAGGCTCAAACAGGGGATCTATGGCTACACCTTC
j_call: TRBJ1-2
v_call: TRBV5-1
clone_size: .
d_call: TRBD1

cdr3_aa: CASSHSLGQPQHF
cdr3_nt: TGTGCCAGCAGCCACAGCCTAGGCCAGCCCCAGCATTTT
j_call: TRBJ1-5
v_call: TRBV6-1
clone_size: .
d_call: .

cdr3_aa: CASSSGRYQETQYF
cdr3_nt: TGTGCCAGCAGCTCGGGACGGTACCAAGAGACCCAGTACTTC
j_call: TRBJ2-5
v_call: TRBV7-9
clone_size: .
d_call: .

cdr3_aa: CASSAGVTGANVLTF
cdr3_nt: TGTGCCAGCAGTGCGGGGGTAACTGGGGCCAACGTCCTGACTTTC
j_call: TRBJ2-6
v_call: TRBV6-1
clone_size: .
d_call: .